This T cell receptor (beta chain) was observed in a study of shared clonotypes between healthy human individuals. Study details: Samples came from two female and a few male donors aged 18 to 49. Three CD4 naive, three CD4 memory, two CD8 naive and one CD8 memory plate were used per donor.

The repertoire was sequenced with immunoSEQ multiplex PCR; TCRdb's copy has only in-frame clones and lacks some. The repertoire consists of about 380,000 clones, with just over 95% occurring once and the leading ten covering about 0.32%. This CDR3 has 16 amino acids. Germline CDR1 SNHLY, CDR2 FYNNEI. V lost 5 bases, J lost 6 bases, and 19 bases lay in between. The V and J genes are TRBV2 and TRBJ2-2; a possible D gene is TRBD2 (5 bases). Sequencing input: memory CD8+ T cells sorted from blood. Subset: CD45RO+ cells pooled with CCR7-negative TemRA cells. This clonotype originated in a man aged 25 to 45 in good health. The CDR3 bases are TGTGCCAGCAGTCGGCACATCGGGGAAATGGCCGGGGAGCTGTTTTTT. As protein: CASSRHIGEMAGELFF. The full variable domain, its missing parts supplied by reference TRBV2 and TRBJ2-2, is EPEVTQTPSHQVTQMGQEVILRCVPISNHLYFYWYRQILGQKVEFLVSFYNNEISEKSEIFDDQFSVERPDGSNFTLKIRSTKLEDSAMYFCASSRHIGEMAGELFFGEGSRLTVL.